This T cell receptor beta chain was captured in a study of cytomegalovirus exposure and HLA in healthy donors. The donors were part of the roughly 130-subject validation cohort, which stood apart from the roughly 700-subject first cohort. CDR1 is MDHEN, CDR2 SYDVKM, per germline. The CDR3 has 16 amino acids. J gave up 2 bases and V 0 bases, and 5 bases lay outside the gene matches. The data were produced by immunoSEQ multiplex PCR, yet TCRdb's version contains in-frame clones alone and is incomplete. The sample shows tens of thousands of clones, roughly 95% of them seen only once. The source material was PBMCs. The clonotype comes from a woman aged 18-29 years in good health and CMV-seropositive. The chain recombines TRBV28 with TRBJ2-7; 9 nucleotides match TRBD2. CDR3 sequence: CASSLWVAGVAYEQYF. In nucleotides, the CDR3 is TGTGCCAGCAGTTTATGGGTAGCGGGAGTTGCCTACGAGCAGTACTTC.